The T cell receptor (beta chain) under discussion was sequenced for a study of PD-L1 blockade in urothelial cancer. This clone has a single count. Produced via immunoSEQ multiplex PCR; TCRdb's table is partial and in-frame only. The sample contains 60,000 to 80,000 clones, 88% of which appear only once. In germline, CDR1 is MNHEY, CDR2 SMNVEV (reference sequence). J was trimmed by 4 bases and V by 7 bases; bases with no gene match: 8. This CDR3 has 15 residues. Time point of the sample: peripheral blood 6 weeks after treatment start. This clonotype was sampled from a man aged 60 to 75 with urothelial cancer. The gene calls are TRBV27 and TRBJ2-1; 9 bases agree with TRBD2. The sequencing here drew on PBMCs, taken around atezolizumab (anti-PD-L1) treatment. CDR3 bases: TGTGCCAGCACCCCCTGGGCGGGAGGGTACAATGAGCAGTTCTTC. As protein: CASTPWAGGYNEQFF.